The 23 T cell receptor beta chains given below trace back to one sample, sequenced in a study of cytomegalovirus exposure and HLA in healthy donors. PCR was performed using 60 Vbeta and 13 Jbeta primers. The repertoire was sequenced with immunoSEQ multiplex PCR; TCRdb's copy has only in-frame clones and lacks some. The table includes over 200,000 clones, around 80% detected once. The source material was PBMCs. The receptors were gathered from a man aged 35-49 years in good health and CMV-seropositive.

The chain uses TRBV4-1 and TRBJ1-3, with TRBD1 matching over 8 bases. The CDR3 totals 14 residues. V lost 6 bases and J lost 4; bases outside the gene matches: 5. Germline V gene sequence: CDR1 MGHRA, CDR2 YSYEKL. The CDR3 sequence: CASRITGGGNTIYF. CDR3 DNA: TGCGCCAGCAGAATCACAGGGGGGGGAAACACCATATATTTT.

CDR3 protein: CASSSSGLQETQYF. The CDR3 DNA is TGTGCCAGCAGCTCCAGTGGGCTCCAAGAGACCCAGTACTTC. The rearrangement uses TRBV7-8 and TRBJ2-5, with no clear D. The V and J ends lost 4 bases and 1 base respectively, with 10 bases between them. Per the germline V gene, CDR1 is SGHVS and CDR2 is FQNEAQ. The CDR3 covers 14 residues.

The chain recombines TRBV11-3 with TRBJ2-1, with D tentatively TRBD1 (6 bases). The CDR3 extends over 14 amino acids. The germline V gene has CDR1 SGHNT and CDR2 YENEEA. V was clipped by 3 bases and J by 4 bases, with 10 bases between them. CDR3 DNA sequence: TGTGCCAGCAGCTTGGGGACAAATTACAATGAGCAGTTCTTC. Encoded protein: CASSLGTNYNEQFF.

V and J are TRBV19 and TRBJ1-1; perhaps TRBD1 as D (6 bases). V was clipped by 5 bases and J by 6 bases, with 16 bases between them. This CDR3 contains 14 residues. Germline values: CDR1 LNHDA, CDR2 SQIVND (reference sequence). Written as DNA, the CDR3 is TGTGCCAGTAGTCGAGACAGGCGGTACGCTGAAGCTTTCTTT. As protein: CASSRDRRYAEAFF.

The chain links TRBV2 to TRBJ1-2, with TRBD1 identical over 7 bases. The germline V gene encodes CDR1 SNHLY and CDR2 FYNNEI. V lost 3 bases, J lost 6 bases, and 4 bases stayed unmatched. The CDR3 is 13 residues long. The CDR3 here is CASSDQGVNGYTF. The CDR3 coding sequence is TGTGCCAGCAGTGACCAGGGGGTGAATGGCTACACCTTC.

V usage is TRBV13 and J usage is TRBJ1-6, with TRBD1 matching over 10 bases. The CDR3 is 15 residues long. Per the germline V gene, CDR1 is PRHDT and CDR2 is FYEKMQ (reference sequence). J was trimmed by 9 bases and V by 6 bases; bases with no gene match: 8. The CDR3 here is CASSQDRGLRSPLHF. Written as DNA, the CDR3 is TGTGCCAGCAGTCAAGACAGGGGGCTGCGTTCACCCCTCCACTTT.

The gene calls are TRBV25-1 and TRBJ1-3; 8 bases line up with TRBD1. Germline assignment: CDR1 MGHDK and CDR2 SYGVNS. This CDR3 spans 14 amino acids. The junction had 2 bases not matched to a gene; V was cut back by 3 bases and J by 4 bases. The CDR3 DNA follows: TGTGCCAGCAGTGAGACAGGGGCCGGAAACACCATATATTTT. This encodes CASSETGAGNTIYF.

V gene TRBV11-2 combines with J gene TRBJ2-1, with D hard to call. CDR1 and CDR2 (germline): SGHAT, FQNNGV. This CDR3 comprises 15 residues. V lost 4 bases and J lost 3, with 13 bases in between. The DNA for the CDR3 is TGTGCCAGCAGCTCCGGTTTCGGGTACTACAATGAGCAGTTCTTC. Residues: CASSSGFGYYNEQFF.

This clone was seen only once. V usage is TRBV2 and J usage is TRBJ1-2, with 9 bases aligning to TRBD1. Trimming cost V 7 bases and J 14 bases; bases outside gene matches: 14. This CDR3 spans 13 amino acids. Germline V gene lookup returns CDR1 SNHLY and CDR2 FYNNEI. The CDR3 spells CASKGTGGAANTF. For the CDR3, the DNA is TGTGCCAGCAAGGGAACAGGGGGCGCTGCGAATACCTTC. Variable domain in full (rest from reference TRBV2 and TRBJ1-2): EPEVTQTPSHQVTQMGQEVILRCVPISNHLYFYWYRQILGQKVEFLVSFYNNEISEKSEIFDDQFSVERPDGSNFTLKIRSTKLEDSAMYFCASKGTGGAANTFGSGTRLTVV.

This clone was counted a single time. The J gene is TRBJ2-1, the V gene TRBV20-1; a weak D match, TRBD2 (6 bases). The CDR3 has 10 amino acids. V was clipped by 3 bases and J by 10 bases, with 7 bases between them. Per the germline V gene, CDR1 is DFQATT and CDR2 is SNEGSKA (reference sequence). This CDR3 is CSAREGEQFF. CDR3 DNA sequence: TGCAGTGCTAGGGAGGGCGAGCAGTTCTTC.

This chain joins TRBV18 and TRBJ1-2; 10 bases are shared with TRBD1. V was pared by 0 bases and J by 2 bases, with 3 bases of the junction left unmatched. CDR1 and CDR2 from the germline V gene are KGHSH and LQKENI. The CDR3 is 16 amino acids. The CDR3 DNA follows: TGTGCCAGCTCACCACCCGGGACAGGGGTAAACTATGGCTACACCTTC. It codes for CASSPPGTGVNYGYTF. Complete variable domain (other parts from reference TRBV18 and TRBJ1-2): NAGVMQNPRHLVRRRGQEARLRCSPMKGHSHVYWYRQLPEEGLKFMVYLQKENIIDESGMPKERFSAEFPKEGPSILRIQQVVRGDSAAYFCASSPPGTGVNYGYTFGSGTRLTVV.

The chain employs TRBV7-9 and TRBJ2-2; D not resolved. CDR1 is SEHNR and CDR2 is FQNEAQ in the germline V gene (reference sequence). Trimming cost V 5 bases and J 6 bases, with 10 bases left between them. The CDR3 spans 13 residues. CDR3 sequence (DNA): TGTGCCAGCAGCCTTAGATCGCCCGGGGAGCTGTTTTTT. It is translated as CASSLRSPGELFF.

The V and J genes are TRBV15 and TRBJ1-1, with TRBD1 matching 7 bases. Germline values: CDR1 LNHNV, CDR2 YYDKDF (reference sequence). The J segment lost 2 bases and the V segment lost 5 bases, leaving 11 bases of the junction unmatched. The CDR3 length is 16 residues. The CDR3 region has the DNA TGTGCCACCAGCCGGCCCGGACAGGTGGTAAACACTGAAGCTTTCTTT. Its protein product is CATSRPGQVVNTEAFF.

This clone was detected a few times. The chain has TRBV5-6 and TRBJ1-3; D may be TRBD1 (5 bases). Germline V gives CDR1 SGHDT, CDR2 YYEEEE. Trimming pared 4 bases from V and 0 bases from J, leaving 11 bases between. The CDR3 contains 15 residues. DNA of the CDR3: TGTGCCAGCAGCGAAGACAGCTTCTCTGGAAACACCATATATTTT. Translating gives CASSEDSFSGNTIYF.

The chain couples TRBV29-1 to TRBJ1-2, with D possibly being TRBD1 (6 bases). The ends were cut back, 5 bases at V and 1 base at J, with 14 bases in the middle. CDR3 length: 14 amino acids. Germline CDR1 and CDR2: SQVTM and ANQGSEA. CDR3 residues: CSVTGLGINYGYTF. CDR3 in DNA: TGCAGCGTTACAGGGTTGGGTATTAACTATGGCTACACCTTC.

This clone has a handful of counts. The chain employs TRBV5-4 and TRBJ2-3; D ambiguous. The CDR3 totals 14 residues. CDR1 SGHNT and CDR2 YYREEE come from the germline V gene (reference sequence). V was pared by 2 bases and J by 2 bases, with 9 bases between. The CDR3 is CASSFALDTDTQYF. The CDR3 nucleotides read TGTGCCAGCAGCTTTGCGCTAGACACAGATACGCAGTATTTT. Filled out from reference TRBV5-4 and TRBJ2-3, the complete variable domain reads ETGVTQSPTHLIKTRGQQVTLRCSSQSGHNTVSWYQQALGQGPQFIFQYYREEENGRGNFPPRFSGLQFPNYSSELNVNALELDDSALYLCASSFALDTDTQYFGPGTRLTVL.

This clone was counted a few times. The V gene is TRBV7-2, the J gene TRBJ2-3; 10 bases agree with TRBD2. Germline CDR1 is SGHTA and CDR2 is FQGNSA. The CDR3 runs to 15 residues. V shed 6 bases and J 4 bases; nucleotides not matched to a gene: 7. The CDR3 sequence is CASSPSGRVADTQYF. The DNA of the CDR3 is TGTGCCAGCAGTCCTAGCGGGAGAGTCGCAGATACGCAGTATTTT.

The CDR3 loop reads CASSLERGTSGYNEQFF. The CDR3 DNA reads TGTGCCAGCAGCTTGGAAAGGGGGACTAGCGGATACAATGAGCAGTTCTTC. V is TRBV5-6 and J is TRBJ2-1, with 11 positions matching TRBD2. This CDR3 is 17 amino acids long. The J segment lost 4 bases and the V segment lost 0 bases, leaving 6 bases of the junction unmatched. Germline CDR1 SGHDT, CDR2 YYEEEE.

The J gene is TRBJ1-1, the V gene TRBV2; D is possibly TRBD1 (5 bases). The CDR3 runs 12 residues. CDR1 is SNHLY and CDR2 is FYNNEI in the germline V gene. The V end was cut by 3 bases, the J end by 7 bases, with 9 bases between. This CDR3 is CASSDWGGEAFF. Here the CDR3 DNA reads TGTGCCAGCAGTGATTGGGGGGGTGAAGCTTTCTTT.

Remarks on this clone: Other DNA sequences in this specimen translate into the identical CDR3. The rearrangement joins TRBV19 to TRBJ2-2, with unresolved D. Germline V CDR1 and CDR2: LNHDA, SQIVND (reference sequence). This CDR3 has 15 residues. V lost 1 base, J lost 1 base, and 7 bases lay in between. CDR3 region: CASSIVGGNTGELFF. The CDR3 DNA reads TGTGCCAGTAGTATAGTCGGCGGGAACACCGGGGAGCTGTTTTTT.

This chain connects TRBV29-1 to TRBJ2-3; 9 nucleotides line up with TRBD1. CDR1 SQVTM and CDR2 ANQGSEA come from the germline V gene. The CDR3 runs to 14 residues. V shed 6 bases and J 2 bases; nucleotides not matched to a gene: 6. CDR3 coding DNA: TGCAGCGTGATGACAGGGGGTAACACAGATACGCAGTATTTT. Its protein product is CSVMTGGNTDTQYF.

This chain joins TRBV5-1 and TRBJ2-1; D call uncertain. The CDR3 totals 12 residues. The ends were cut back, 3 bases at V and 11 bases at J, with 12 bases in the middle. Germline V lookup: CDR1 SGHRS, CDR2 YFSETQ. For the CDR3, the DNA is TGCGCCAGCAGCTCTCTCCGCGATAAGCAGTTCTTC. Translation: CASSSLRDKQFF.

The chain has TRBV5-4 and TRBJ2-7; 8 bases map to TRBD2. V dropped 0 bases and J dropped 0; count of bases not matched to a gene: 5. Germline CDR1 reads SGHNT; CDR2 reads YYREEE (reference sequence). The CDR3 has 16 amino acids. CDR3 amino acids: CASSLGGGGTSYEQYF. In nucleotides, the CDR3 is TGTGCCAGCAGCTTGGGTGGCGGGGGGACCTCCTACGAGCAGTACTTC.